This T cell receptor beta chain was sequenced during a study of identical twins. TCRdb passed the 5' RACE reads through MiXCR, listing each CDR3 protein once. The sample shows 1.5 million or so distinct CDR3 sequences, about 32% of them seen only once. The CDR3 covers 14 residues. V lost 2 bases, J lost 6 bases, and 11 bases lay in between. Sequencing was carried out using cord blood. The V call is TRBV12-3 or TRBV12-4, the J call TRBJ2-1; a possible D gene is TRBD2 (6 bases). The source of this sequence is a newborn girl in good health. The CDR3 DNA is TGTGCCAGCAGTTTACTTCTAGCGAGCAATGAGCAGTTCTTC. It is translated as CASSLLLASNEQFF.